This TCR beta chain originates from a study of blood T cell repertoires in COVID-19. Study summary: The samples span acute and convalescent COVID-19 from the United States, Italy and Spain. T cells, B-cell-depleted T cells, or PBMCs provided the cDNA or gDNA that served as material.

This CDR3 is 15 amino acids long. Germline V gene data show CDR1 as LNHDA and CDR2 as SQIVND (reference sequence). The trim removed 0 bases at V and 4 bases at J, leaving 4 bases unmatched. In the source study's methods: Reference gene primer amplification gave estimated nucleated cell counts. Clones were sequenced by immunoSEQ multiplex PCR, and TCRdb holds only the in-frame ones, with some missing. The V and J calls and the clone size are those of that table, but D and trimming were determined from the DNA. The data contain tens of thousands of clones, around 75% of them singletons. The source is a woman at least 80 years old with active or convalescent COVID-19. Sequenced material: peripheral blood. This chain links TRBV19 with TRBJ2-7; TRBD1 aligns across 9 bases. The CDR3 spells CASSIDHRGPYEQYF. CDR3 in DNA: TGTGCCAGTAGTATAGATCACAGGGGGCCATACGAGCAGTACTTC. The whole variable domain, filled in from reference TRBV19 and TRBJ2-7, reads DGGITQSPKYLFRKEGQNVTLSCEQNLNHDAMYWYRQDPGQGLRLIYYSQIVNDFQKGDIAEGYSVSREKKESFPLTVTSAQKNPTAFYLCASSIDHRGPYEQYFGPGTRLTVT.